Below are 5 T cell receptor beta chains sequenced from a single sample in a study of CD8 T cells in Susac syndrome. The RNA input was roughly 0.45 to 1 ug, and it was reverse transcribed with random hexamers. TCRdb itself ran the immunoSEQ multiplex PCR reads through MiXCR, one entry per CDR3 protein. Among about 69,000 distinct CDR3 sequences listed, 95% were seen once. The specimen was CD8+ T cells from PBMCs. These TCRs come from a human donor in good health.

The chain combines TRBV30 with TRBJ1-1; D unclear. Per germline, CDR1 GTSNPN and CDR2 SVGIG (reference sequence). V shed 1 base and J shed 6 bases, with 9 bases lying between them. CDR3 size: 12 residues. The CDR3 DNA follows: TGTGCCTGGAGTGGAGGGAGGGCTGAAGCTTTCTTT. As protein: CAWSGGRAEAFF.

This clonotype was detected only once. The chain has TRBV2 and TRBJ1-2; TRBD1 agrees at 8 bases. The trim removed 7 bases at V and 5 bases at J, leaving 6 bases unmatched. This CDR3 spans 13 amino acids. Looked up from germline, CDR1 is SNHLY and CDR2 is FYNNEI. The CDR3 DNA follows: TGTGCCAGCATCGAAGGGACAGGTTATGGCTACACCTTC. Its translation: CASIEGTGYGYTF.

The chain joins TRBV29-1 to TRBJ1-3; D remains ambiguous. Per the germline V gene, CDR1 is SQVTM and CDR2 is ANQGSEA. Trimming stripped 5 bases from V and 0 bases from J, with 11 bases between. The CDR3 is 14 residues long. The CDR3 DNA follows: TGCAGCGTTACCCAGGTTAACTCTGGAAACACCATATATTTT. It yields the protein CSVTQVNSGNTIYF.

The CDR3 loop is CSARTENQPQHF. CDR3 nucleotides: TGCAGTGCAAGGACAGAGAATCAGCCCCAGCATTTT. The chain combines TRBV20-1 with TRBJ1-5; tentative D call: TRBD1 (6 bases). Germline V gene sequence: CDR1 DFQATT, CDR2 SNEGSKA (reference sequence). The CDR3 has 12 amino acids. Trimming removed 6 bases from V and 4 bases from J, with 10 bases in between.

J is TRBJ2-6 and V is TRBV19; the D gene is possibly TRBD1 (5 bases). From germline, CDR1 is LNHDA and CDR2 SQIVND (reference sequence). The CDR3 has 16 residues. Deletions cut 1 base from V and 1 base from J, with 8 bases between. The CDR3 DNA is TGTGCCAGTAGTATAGGAGCAGGGTCTGGGGCCAACGTCCTGACTTTC. Amino acid sequence: CASSIGAGSGANVLTF.